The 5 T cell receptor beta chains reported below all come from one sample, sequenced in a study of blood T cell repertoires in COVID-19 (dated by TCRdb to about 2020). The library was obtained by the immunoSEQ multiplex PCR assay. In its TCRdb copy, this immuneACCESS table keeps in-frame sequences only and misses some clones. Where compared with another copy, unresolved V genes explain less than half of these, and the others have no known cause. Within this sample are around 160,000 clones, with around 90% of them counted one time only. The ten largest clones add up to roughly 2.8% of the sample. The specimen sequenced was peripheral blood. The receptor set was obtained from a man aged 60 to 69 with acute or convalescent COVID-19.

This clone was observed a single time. CDR3 DNA sequence: TGTGCCAGCTCACCAACCGCGGGGCGAAACACCGGGGAGCTGTTTTTT. Protein sequence: CASSPTAGRNTGELFF. The chain carries TRBV18 and TRBJ2-2; weak D call: TRBD2 (6 bases). Per the germline V gene, CDR1 is KGHSH and CDR2 is LQKENI. The CDR3 contains 16 residues. V lost 2 bases and J lost 2, with 12 bases in between.

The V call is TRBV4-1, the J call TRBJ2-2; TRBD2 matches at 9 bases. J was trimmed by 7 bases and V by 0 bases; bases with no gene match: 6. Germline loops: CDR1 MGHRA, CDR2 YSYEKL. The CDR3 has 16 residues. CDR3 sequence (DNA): TGCGCCAGCAGCCAAGAATTGCGGGGGGGCTTCGGGGAGCTGTTTTTT. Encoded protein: CASSQELRGGFGELFF.

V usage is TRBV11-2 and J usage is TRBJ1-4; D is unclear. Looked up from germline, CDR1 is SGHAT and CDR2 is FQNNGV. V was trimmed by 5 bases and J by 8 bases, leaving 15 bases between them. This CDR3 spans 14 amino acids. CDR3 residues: CASSPEYRLEKLFF. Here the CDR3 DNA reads TGTGCCAGCAGCCCGGAGTACCGGTTAGAAAAACTGTTTTTT.

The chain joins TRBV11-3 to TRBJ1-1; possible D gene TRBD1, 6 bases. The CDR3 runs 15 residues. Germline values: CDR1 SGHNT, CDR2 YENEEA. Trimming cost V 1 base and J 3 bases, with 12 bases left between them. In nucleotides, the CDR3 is TGTGCCAGCAGCTTAGGGGGGGGCGCGGACACTGAAGCTTTCTTT. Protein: CASSLGGGADTEAFF. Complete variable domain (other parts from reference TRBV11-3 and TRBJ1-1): EAGVVQSPRYKIIEKKQPVAFWCNPISGHNTLYWYLQNLGQGPELLIRYENEEAVDDSQLPKDRFSAERLKGVDSTLKIQPAELGDSAVYLCASSLGGGADTEAFFGQGTRLTVV.

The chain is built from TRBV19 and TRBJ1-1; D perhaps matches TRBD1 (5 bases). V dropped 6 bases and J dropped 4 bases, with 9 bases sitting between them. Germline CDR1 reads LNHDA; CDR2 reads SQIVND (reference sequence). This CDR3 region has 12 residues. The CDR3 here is CASRQGSTEAFF. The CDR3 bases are TGTGCCAGTAGGCAGGGTTCCACTGAAGCTTTCTTT.